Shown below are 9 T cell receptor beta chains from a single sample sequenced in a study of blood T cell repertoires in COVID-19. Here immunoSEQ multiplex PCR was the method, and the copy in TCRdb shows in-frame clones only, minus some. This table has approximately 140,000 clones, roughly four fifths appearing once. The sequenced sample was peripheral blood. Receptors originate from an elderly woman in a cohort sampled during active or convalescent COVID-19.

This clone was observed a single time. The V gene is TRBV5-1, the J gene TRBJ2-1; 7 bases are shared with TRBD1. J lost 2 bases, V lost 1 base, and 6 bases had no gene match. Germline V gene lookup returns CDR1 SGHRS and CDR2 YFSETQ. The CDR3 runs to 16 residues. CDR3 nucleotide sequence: TGCGCCAGCAGCTTGCTGACAGGGTCGGCCTACAATGAGCAGTTCTTC. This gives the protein CASSLLTGSAYNEQFF.

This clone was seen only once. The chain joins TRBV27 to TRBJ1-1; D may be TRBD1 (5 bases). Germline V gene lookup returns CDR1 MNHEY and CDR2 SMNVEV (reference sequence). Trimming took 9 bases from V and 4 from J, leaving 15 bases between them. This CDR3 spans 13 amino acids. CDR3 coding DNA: TGTGCCAGAATGGAAAGGGGCGGCACTGAAGCTTTCTTT. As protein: CARMERGGTEAFF.

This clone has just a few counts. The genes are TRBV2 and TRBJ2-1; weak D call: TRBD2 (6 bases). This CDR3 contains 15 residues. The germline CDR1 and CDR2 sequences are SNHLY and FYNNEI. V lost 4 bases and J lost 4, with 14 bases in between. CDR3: CASSGNSGSYNEQFF. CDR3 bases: TGTGCCAGCAGTGGGAATAGCGGTTCGTACAATGAGCAGTTCTTC.

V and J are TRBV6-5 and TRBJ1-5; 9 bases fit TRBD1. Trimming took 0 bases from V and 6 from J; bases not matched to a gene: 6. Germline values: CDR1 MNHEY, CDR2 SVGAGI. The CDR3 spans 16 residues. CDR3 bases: TGTGCCAGCAGTTACTCGCGGGACAGGGTCAGTCAGCCCCAGCATTTT. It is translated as CASSYSRDRVSQPQHF.

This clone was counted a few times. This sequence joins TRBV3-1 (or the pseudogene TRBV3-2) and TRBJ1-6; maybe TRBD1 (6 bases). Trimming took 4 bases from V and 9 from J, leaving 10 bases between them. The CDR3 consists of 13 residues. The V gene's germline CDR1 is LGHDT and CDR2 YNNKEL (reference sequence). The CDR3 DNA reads TGTGCCAGCAGCCCCGACAGGTTTTCACCCCTCCACTTT. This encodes CASSPDRFSPLHF.

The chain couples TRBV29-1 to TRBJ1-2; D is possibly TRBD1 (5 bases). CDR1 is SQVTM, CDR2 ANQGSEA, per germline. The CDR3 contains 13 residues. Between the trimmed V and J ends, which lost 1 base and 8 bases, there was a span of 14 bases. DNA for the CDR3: TGCAGCGTTGAAGGGGGGGGGTCAGAGGGCTACACCTTC. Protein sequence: CSVEGGGSEGYTF.

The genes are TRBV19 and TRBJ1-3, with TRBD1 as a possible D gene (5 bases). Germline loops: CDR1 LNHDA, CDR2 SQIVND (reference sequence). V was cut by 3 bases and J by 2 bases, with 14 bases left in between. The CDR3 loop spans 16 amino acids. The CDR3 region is CASSIQSGMPGNTIYF. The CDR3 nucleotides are TGTGCCAGTAGTATTCAATCAGGGATGCCTGGAAACACCATATATTTT.

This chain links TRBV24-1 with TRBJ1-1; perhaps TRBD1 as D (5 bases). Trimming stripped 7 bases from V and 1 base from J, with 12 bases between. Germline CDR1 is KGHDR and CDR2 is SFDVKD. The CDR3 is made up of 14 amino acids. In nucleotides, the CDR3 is TGTGCCACCAGCCCCGGGGGAACGAACACTGAAGCTTTCTTT. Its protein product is CATSPGGTNTEAFF.

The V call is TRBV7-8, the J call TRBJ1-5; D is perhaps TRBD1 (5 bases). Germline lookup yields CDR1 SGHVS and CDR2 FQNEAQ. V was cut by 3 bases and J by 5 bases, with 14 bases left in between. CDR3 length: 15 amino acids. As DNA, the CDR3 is TGTGCCAGCAGCTTTGAGTCCAGGGTGGATCAGCCCCAGCATTTT. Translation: CASSFESRVDQPQHF.